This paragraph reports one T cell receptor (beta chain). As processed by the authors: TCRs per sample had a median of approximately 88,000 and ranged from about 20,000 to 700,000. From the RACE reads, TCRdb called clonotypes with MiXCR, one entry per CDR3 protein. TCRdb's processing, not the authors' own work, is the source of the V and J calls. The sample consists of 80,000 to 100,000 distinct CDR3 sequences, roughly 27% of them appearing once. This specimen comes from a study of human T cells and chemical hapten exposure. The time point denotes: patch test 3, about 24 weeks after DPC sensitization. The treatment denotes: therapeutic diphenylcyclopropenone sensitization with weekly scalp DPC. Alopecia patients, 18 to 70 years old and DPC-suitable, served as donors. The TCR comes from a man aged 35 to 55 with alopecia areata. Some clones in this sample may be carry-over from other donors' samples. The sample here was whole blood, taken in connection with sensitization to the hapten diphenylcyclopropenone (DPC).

CDR3 in DNA: TGTGCCAGCAGTTCCCTAGGGCGGCTTAACTATGGCTACACCTTC. This codes for CASSSLGRLNYGYTF. The chain recombines TRBV28 with TRBJ1-2; D gene ambiguous. The germline V gene has CDR1 MDHEN and CDR2 SYDVKM. The CDR3 contains 15 residues. Trimming left V 4 bases short and J 1 base short, with 13 bases between.